The 10 T cell receptor beta chains presented below share a single source sample, sequenced in a study of early T cells in non-severe SARS-CoV-2 infection. TCRdb reprocessed the 5' RACE reads via MiXCR and lists one record per CDR3 protein. The data contain 45,000 or so distinct CDR3 sequences, about a quarter of them seen just once; the ten biggest clones take up roughly 4.6%. Sequenced here: whole blood, sampled at baseline. The source of these receptors is an adult who was a healthcare worker with PCR-confirmed SARS-CoV-2 infection or an uninfected control (not recorded which).

The V and J genes are TRBV30 and TRBJ1-1; 10 bases agree with TRBD1. The CDR3 totals 15 residues. With V trimmed by 4 bases and J by 6 bases, 11 bases remained unmatched. Per the germline V gene, CDR1 is GTSNPN and CDR2 is SVGIG (reference sequence). CDR3 sequence reads: CAWKPTTGGFAEAFF. CDR3 bases: TGTGCCTGGAAACCTACGACAGGGGGCTTCGCTGAAGCTTTCTTT.

The V call is TRBV7-2, the J call TRBJ2-2, with TRBD1 matching over 11 bases. The CDR3 spans 16 residues. The germline V gene has CDR1 SGHTA and CDR2 FQGNSA. V lost 5 bases to trimming and J lost 4 bases; unmatched junction nucleotides: 6. In DNA, the CDR3 is TGTGCCAGCAGCCCAGGGGGGACAGGGGGCACCGGGGAGCTGTTTTTT. It codes for CASSPGGTGGTGELFF.

The rearrangement links TRBV20-1 to TRBJ2-5; TRBD1 agrees at 7 bases. Trimming cost V 3 bases and J 4 bases; bases outside gene matches: 8. This CDR3 has 14 amino acids. Germline V gene lookup returns CDR1 DFQATT and CDR2 SNEGSKA (reference sequence). This CDR3 is CSASSRGSIETQYF. CDR3 bases: TGCAGTGCTAGCTCCAGGGGGTCAATAGAGACCCAGTACTTC.

This clonotype has a handful of counts. V and J are TRBV7-9 and TRBJ2-3; D gene uncertain. This CDR3 is built from 14 residues. Germline V gives CDR1 SEHNR, CDR2 FQNEAQ (reference sequence). V was clipped by 0 bases and J by 3 bases, with 7 bases between them. CDR3 DNA: TGTGCCAGCAGCTTAGCGGCGAAAACAGATACGCAGTATTTT. Encoded protein: CASSLAAKTDTQYF.

The gene calls are TRBV7-2 and TRBJ2-2; tentatively, D is TRBD1 or TRBD2 (6 bases each). Trimming took 4 bases from V and 5 from J, leaving 14 bases between them. This CDR3 is built from 15 residues. Germline V gives CDR1 SGHTA, CDR2 FQGNSA. The DNA of the CDR3 is TGTGCCAGCAGCTCCGCTAGGGGGGCTACCGGGGAGCTGTTTTTT. Protein sequence: CASSSARGATGELFF.

The sample holds a few counts of this clonotype. The genes are TRBV18 and TRBJ2-3; 14 bases are a match to TRBD2. Germline loops: CDR1 KGHSH, CDR2 LQKENI. The CDR3 sequence is 17 residues long. The trim removed 3 bases at V and 1 base at J, leaving 3 bases unmatched. CDR3 loop: CASSPPGLAGGTDTQYF. CDR3 DNA sequence: TGTGCCAGCTCACCCCCGGGACTAGCGGGGGGCACAGATACGCAGTATTTT. Looking up the rest from reference TRBV18 and TRBJ2-3 gives the full variable domain: NAGVMQNPRHLVRRRGQEARLRCSPMKGHSHVYWYRQLPEEGLKFMVYLQKENIIDESGMPKERFSAEFPKEGPSILRIQQVVRGDSAAYFCASSPPGLAGGTDTQYFGPGTRLTVL.

This clonotype was counted a few times. Here the CDR3 reads CASSSPPVPVPTDTQYF. CDR3 sequence (DNA): TGTGCCAGCTCTTCACCACCGGTCCCGGTCCCCACAGATACGCAGTATTTT. V usage is TRBV18 and J usage is TRBJ2-3, with no clear D. The V end lost 6 bases, the J end lost 2 bases, and 21 bases lay between the germline ends. The germline gives CDR1 KGHSH, CDR2 LQKENI. CDR3 length: 17 amino acids. The full variable domain, completed using reference TRBV18 and TRBJ2-3, is NAGVMQNPRHLVRRRGQEARLRCSPMKGHSHVYWYRQLPEEGLKFMVYLQKENIIDESGMPKERFSAEFPKEGPSILRIQQVVRGDSAAYFCASSSPPVPVPTDTQYFGPGTRLTVL.

V is TRBV7-9 and J is TRBJ2-5, with 9 bases fitting TRBD2. Trimming cost V 3 bases and J 5 bases; bases outside gene matches: 7. There are 15 residues in the CDR3. Germline CDR1 SEHNR, CDR2 FQNEAQ (reference sequence). The CDR3 is CASSFAGGGRETQYF. CDR3 nucleotides: TGTGCCAGCAGCTTTGCGGGAGGGGGCAGGGAGACCCAGTACTTC. The full variable domain, in which reference TRBV7-9 and TRBJ2-5 provide the parts outside the CDR3, is DTGVSQNPRHKITKRGQNVTFRCDPISEHNRLYWYRQTLGQGPEFLTYFQNEAQLEKSRLLSDRFSAERPKGSFSTLEIQRTEQGDSAMYLCASSFAGGGRETQYFGPGTRLLVL.

As DNA, the CDR3 is TGCGCCAGCAGCTTAACGGGGCAGGGTCTCGAGACCCAGTACTTC. Amino acids: CASSLTGQGLETQYF. The chain recombines TRBV5-1 with TRBJ2-5, with D possibly being TRBD1 or TRBD2 (5 bases each). V lost 2 bases to trimming and J lost 5 bases, with 16 bases between them. Germline V CDR1 and CDR2: SGHRS, YFSETQ. The CDR3 extends over 15 amino acids.

This clonotype was observed a few times. The V call is TRBV7-9, the J call TRBJ1-2; no clear D gene. The CDR3 sequence is 14 residues long. The germline V and J ends were trimmed by 6 bases and 3 bases, with 14 bases remaining between them. The germline V gene has CDR1 SEHNR and CDR2 FQNEAQ (reference sequence). CDR3: CASSTEGYDYGYTF. The CDR3 bases are TGTGCCAGCAGTACAGAGGGCTACGACTATGGCTACACCTTC.